This TCR beta chain was identified in a study of cytomegalovirus exposure and HLA in healthy donors. Study conclusions and caveats: It was taken for granted in presence/absence analyses that sequencing depth across donors was roughly uniform. Using a false discovery rate of 0.05, a later analysis showed that approximately 18,000 TCR beta sequences were associated with HLA alleles. For cytomegalovirus status, the classifier reportedly gave diagnoses with high specificity and sensitivity.

The PCR employed 60 Vbeta primers together with 13 Jbeta primers. TCRdb's copy holds only in-frame clones and misses some; the assay was immunoSEQ multiplex PCR. The sample lists fewer than 200,000 clones; around three quarters were seen once. Trimming cost V 6 bases and J 3 bases, with 11 bases left between them. The CDR3 spans 12 residues. Germline loops: CDR1 SQVTM, CDR2 ANQGSEA. In the case of this clone: The target antigen is unknown.

V gene TRBV29-1 combines with J gene TRBJ1-2; D is perhaps TRBD1 (6 bases). The sequence derives from a middle-aged man in good health and CMV-seronegative. The specimen sequenced was PBMCs. The CDR3 coding sequence is TGCAGCGTGATCACAGGGCACTATGGCTACACCTTC. Translating gives CSVITGHYGYTF. The full variable domain, its missing parts supplied by reference TRBV29-1 and TRBJ1-2, is SAVISQKPSRDICQRGTSLTIQCQVDSQVTMMFWYRQQPGQSLTLIATANQGSEATYESGFVIDKFPISRPNLTFSTLTVSNMSPEDSSIYLCSVITGHYGYTFGSGTRLTVV.